Presented here are 2 T cell receptor beta chains from one specimen sequenced in a study of fetal regulatory T cell absence and autoimmunity. The method was immunoSEQ multiplex PCR; TCRdb's version includes in-frame clones alone and lacks a portion of them. The table includes around 100,000 clones, 55% to 75% detected once. The sample consisted of pancreas tissue. All receptors come from a male donor with IPEX syndrome.

This clone was seen only a few times. The chain carries TRBV19 and TRBJ2-3, with D possibly being TRBD1 (5 bases). V lost 5 bases and J 8 bases, leaving 14 bases between the germline ends. This CDR3 contains 13 residues. Germline V gene lookup returns CDR1 LNHDA and CDR2 SQIVND (reference sequence). CDR3 nucleotide sequence: TGTGCCAGTAGTCCTCTGCCAGGGTTTACGCAGTATTTT. Protein product: CASSPLPGFTQYF.

The CDR3 is CASGSGSGANVLTF. The DNA for the CDR3 is TGTGCTAGTGGCTCAGGGTCTGGGGCCAACGTCCTGACTTTC. This chain joins TRBV12-5 and TRBJ2-6, with TRBD1 as a possible D gene (5 bases). Germline V gene lookup returns CDR1 LGHNT and CDR2 FRNRAP. This CDR3 has 14 amino acids. With 6 bases removed from V and 1 base from J, the gap between germline ends came to 7 bases. Full variable domain (outside the CDR3, taken from reference TRBV12-5 and TRBJ2-6): DARVTQTPRHKVTEMGQEVTMRCQPILGHNTVFWYRQTMMQGLELLAYFRNRAPLDDSGMPKDRFSAEMPDATLATLKIQPSEPRDSAVYFCASGSGSGANVLTFGAGSRLTVL.